This TCR beta chain emerged from a study of shared clonotypes between healthy human individuals. The CDR3 totals 14 residues. From germline, CDR1 is LNHDA and CDR2 SQIVND (reference sequence). V was clipped by 2 bases and J by 9 bases, with 16 bases between them. The data were produced by immunoSEQ multiplex PCR, yet TCRdb's version contains in-frame clones alone and is incomplete. The sample yields some 1.5 million clones, approximately 97% seen once. This clonotype was sampled from a man aged 30 to 45 in good health. This chain links TRBV19 with TRBJ2-5, with D tentatively TRBD1 (6 bases). The sample taken for sequencing was naive CD4+ T cells sorted from blood. Indicated subset: CD45RA+ positively selected. The CDR3 region has the DNA TGTGCCAGTAGTATAAACAGGGCAGTTCCGGCCCAGTACTTC. Residues: CASSINRAVPAQYF. Full variable domain (rest looked up from reference TRBV19 and TRBJ2-5): DGGITQSPKYLFRKEGQNVTLSCEQNLNHDAMYWYRQDPGQGLRLIYYSQIVNDFQKGDIAEGYSVSREKKESFPLTVTSAQKNPTAFYLCASSINRAVPAQYFGPGTRLLVL.